This T cell receptor (beta chain) was found in a study of cytomegalovirus exposure and HLA in healthy donors. Profiled with immunoSEQ multiplex PCR; TCRdb holds only in-frame clones, not every one. The sample comprises under 200,000 clones, 95% to 97% of which are singletons, and more than 0.7% rests with the top ten. Unmatched junction bases numbered 18, after V lost 1 base and J lost 7 bases. In germline, CDR1 is LGHNA, CDR2 YNFKEQ. The CDR3 contains 18 residues. The rearrangement links TRBV4-2 to TRBJ2-7; 8 nucleotides match TRBD1. The origin of this receptor is a woman aged 18 to 35 in good health and CMV-seronegative. Sequencing was carried out using PBMCs. DNA for the CDR3: TGTGCCAGCAGCCAAGTAAGGGGTGGGACAGGATTTTACGGGGAGCAGTACTTC. This gives the protein CASSQVRGGTGFYGEQYF.